This T cell receptor (beta chain) stems from a study of CD8+ T cells in alopecia areata. Extracted RNA was reverse transcribed, and the resulting cDNA served as sequencing template. Measured with immunoSEQ multiplex PCR; TCRdb has only the in-frame clones, and not every one. The sample contains roughly 150,000 clones, about three fifths of which appear only once. This CDR3 spans 15 amino acids. Unmatched junction bases numbered 10, after V lost 4 bases and J lost 6 bases. Germline V lookup: CDR1 SQVTM, CDR2 ANQGSEA. Sequencing was performed on CD4+ T cells sorted from blood. The sequence came from a human donor in good health. The rearrangement links TRBV29-1 to TRBJ2-3, with 10 bases fitting TRBD2. In nucleotides, the CDR3 is TGCAGCGTTGCGGGTCTAGCGGGAGTCTCCGATACGCAGTATTTT. Protein product: CSVAGLAGVSDTQYF.